A single sample gave rise to the 27 T cell receptor beta chains below, sequenced in a study of identical twins (dated by TCRdb to 2015 to 2016). Receptor amplification or capture employed 5' RACE. This sample was sequenced with an Illumina HiSeq 2000. Clones were called with MiXCR by TCRdb after fastp trimmed the public reads at Q25, and only in-frame beta chains were retained. Each record represents a unique CDR3 protein, reported with the most common genes and DNA among its rows. This sample holds about 450,000 distinct CDR3 sequences; 18% were observed only once. The ten largest clones capture roughly an eighth of the sample. The specimen was naive T cells sorted from blood. The sample's cell subset or site label, decoded: cells isolated with a human naive T-cell isolation kit. The receptors were sampled from a man in his forties or fifties in good health.

The chain has TRBV4-2 and TRBJ2-1, with 14 nucleotides matching TRBD2. Germline V gene sequence: CDR1 LGHNA, CDR2 YNFKEQ. Germline trimming cut 6 bases from V and 7 bases from J; bases unmatched to any gene: 14. CDR3 length: 18 amino acids. The CDR3 DNA follows: TGTGCCAGCAGTTATACGGGACTAGCGGGAGCCTCGGTAAATGAGCAGTTCTTC. It is translated as CASSYTGLAGASVNEQFF.

The table lists this clonotype with many counts. The chain recombines TRBV20-1 with TRBJ1-4, with D unclear. V gave up 6 bases and J gave up 7 bases, with 15 bases separating them. From germline, CDR1 is DFQATT and CDR2 SNEGSKA (reference sequence). There are 13 residues in the CDR3. CDR3 amino acids: CSALPPDLEKLFF. Written as DNA, the CDR3 is TGCAGTGCGTTACCCCCCGACCTTGAAAAACTGTTTTTT.

This clonotype came up many times. The V gene is TRBV7-6, the J gene TRBJ2-7; possible D gene TRBD2, 5 bases. CDR3 length: 16 amino acids. Trimming cost V 2 bases and J 0 bases, with 14 bases left between them. The germline CDR1 and CDR2 sequences are SGHVS and FNYEAQ. The CDR3 DNA is TGTGCCAGCAGCTTAAAGGAGGATGGCCCCTCCTACGAGCAGTACTTC. It translates to CASSLKEDGPSYEQYF.

This clonotype was seen repeatedly, ten times or more. This rearrangement joins TRBV12-3 or TRBV12-4 to TRBJ2-7; tentative D call: TRBD1 (7 bases). V lost 5 bases and J 4 bases, leaving 15 bases between the germline ends. This CDR3 spans 14 amino acids. CDR3 region: CASSPRSGGYEQYF. DNA for the CDR3: TGTGCCAGCAGTCCGAGATCAGGGGGGTACGAGCAGTACTTC.

CDR3 amino acids: CASSKGLSSSYNEQFF. CDR3 bases: TGTGCCAGCAGCAAAGGACTGTCAAGCTCCTACAATGAGCAGTTCTTC. The chain recombines TRBV7-6 with TRBJ2-1, with a possible D match to TRBD2 (5 bases). The length of the CDR3 is 16 residues. CDR1 and CDR2 from the germline V gene are SGHVS and FNYEAQ. V dropped 5 bases and J dropped 0 bases, with 14 bases sitting between them.

CDR3 DNA: TGTGCCAGCAGCTTAGCCGGACTGATAAACTACGAGCAGTACTTC. Amino acids: CASSLAGLINYEQYF. This chain connects TRBV7-2 to TRBJ2-7, with a possible D match to TRBD2 (5 bases). Trimming removed 0 bases from V and 3 bases from J, with 12 bases in between. The CDR3 is made up of 15 amino acids. Germline CDR1 and CDR2: SGHTA and FQGNSA. The full variable domain, completed using reference TRBV7-2 and TRBJ2-7, is GAGVSQSPSNKVTEKGKDVELRCDPISGHTALYWYRQSLGQGLEFLIYFQGNSAPDKSGLPSDRFSAERTGGSVSTLTIQRTQQEDSAVYLCASSLAGLINYEQYFGPGTRLTVT.

This clonotype was found a few times. The chain links TRBV20-1 to TRBJ1-1; no clear D. V was clipped by 1 base and J by 2 bases, with 11 bases between them. The germline V gene encodes CDR1 DFQATT and CDR2 SNEGSKA (reference sequence). The CDR3 has 14 amino acids. The CDR3 DNA follows: TGCAGTGCTAGAGTTTGGGCACCTAACACTGAAGCTTTCTTT. Translating gives CSARVWAPNTEAFF.

This clonotype was seen many times. CDR3 amino acids: CASSSLSGRKETQYF. The DNA for the CDR3 is TGCGCCAGCAGCTCGTTGTCAGGGAGGAAGGAGACCCAGTACTTC. J is TRBJ2-5 and V is TRBV5-1, with D possibly TRBD2 on 6 matching bases. The CDR3 sequence is 15 residues long. The V gene lost 3 bases and the J gene lost 5 bases, with 17 bases spanning the gap. Germline V gene sequence: CDR1 SGHRS, CDR2 YFSETQ.

DNA of the CDR3: TGTGCCAGCACCCTTTCCGACAGGGGAGTCGGAAACACCATATATTTT. Translation gives CASTLSDRGVGNTIYF. V and J are TRBV7-9 and TRBJ1-3; 8 nucleotides align to TRBD1. V lost 7 bases and J lost 4; bases outside the gene matches: 12. The CDR3 totals 16 residues. Germline-derived CDR1 and CDR2 are SEHNR and FQNEAQ (reference sequence).

This clonotype was counted between two and nine times. This chain uses TRBV6-2 or TRBV6-3 with TRBJ1-5; D is ambiguous. Per germline, CDR1 MNHEY and CDR2 SVGEGT. V shed 10 bases and J shed 1 base, with 17 bases lying between them. The CDR3 spans 15 residues. The CDR3 DNA reads TGTGCCACCACCGCATCTACAGTGAGCAATCAGCCCCAGCATTTT. It translates to CATTASTVSNQPQHF.

The V and J genes are TRBV27 and TRBJ1-2; the D gene is possibly TRBD1 (6 bases). Germline V gene sequence: CDR1 MNHEY, CDR2 SMNVEV (reference sequence). Deletions cut 10 bases from V and 8 bases from J, with 23 bases between. CDR3 length: 14 residues. The DNA of the CDR3 is TGTGCCACGGGCCGGGGACAAGGGGGTTGGGGCTACACCTTC. As protein: CATGRGQGGWGYTF.

This clonotype has just a few counts. The V call is TRBV12-3 or TRBV12-4, the J call TRBJ2-1, with D unclear. There are 13 residues in the CDR3. Deletions cut 0 bases from V and 10 bases from J, with 10 bases between. CDR3 nucleotides: TGTGCCAGCAGTTTAGCCCCCACGGACGAGCAGTTCTTC. This gives the protein CASSLAPTDEQFF.

This clonotype has at least ten counts. The gene calls are TRBV20-1 and TRBJ2-7; D possibly matches TRBD1 or TRBD2 (5 bases each). V shed 1 base and J shed 7 bases, with 20 bases lying between them. Germline values: CDR1 DFQATT, CDR2 SNEGSKA (reference sequence). The CDR3 length is 15 residues. CDR3 sequence: CSARADLEGLGEQYF. The DNA of the CDR3 is TGCAGTGCTAGAGCCGATCTAGAGGGGTTGGGGGAGCAGTACTTC.

V is TRBV11-2 and J is TRBJ2-1; 7 nucleotides align to TRBD2. Unmatched junction bases numbered 7, after V lost 1 base and J lost 1 base. The CDR3 length is 17 residues. Germline V gene sequence: CDR1 SGHAT, CDR2 FQNNGV. CDR3 DNA: TGTGCCAGCAGCTTAGCCCATGGACTAGTATCCTACAATGAGCAGTTCTTC. It codes for CASSLAHGLVSYNEQFF. The full variable domain, with the rest looked up from reference TRBV11-2 and TRBJ2-1, is EAGVAQSPRYKIIEKRQSVAFWCNPISGHATLYWYQQILGQGPKLLIQFQNNGVVDDSQLPKDRFSAERLKGVDSTLKIQPAKLEDSAVYLCASSLAHGLVSYNEQFFGPGTRLTVL.

V usage is TRBV19 and J usage is TRBJ1-1; weak D call: TRBD1 (5 bases). V lost 5 bases and J 5 bases, leaving 15 bases between the germline ends. CDR3 length equals 14 residues. Germline CDR1 LNHDA, CDR2 SQIVND (reference sequence). The CDR3 spells CASSYGRTNTEAFF. The CDR3 nucleotides are TGTGCCAGTAGTTATGGTAGGACAAATACTGAAGCTTTCTTT.

In this sample, this clonotype turned up a few times. The chain is built from TRBV4-2 and TRBJ2-7; D uncertain. CDR3 length equals 13 residues. V was trimmed by 0 bases and J by 3 bases, leaving 6 bases between them. CDR1 and CDR2 (germline): LGHNA, YNFKEQ. Written as DNA, the CDR3 is TGTGCCAGCAGCCAAGAGACCGGCTACGAGCAGTACTTC. This sequence encodes CASSQETGYEQYF.

The V and J genes are TRBV10-3 and TRBJ1-2, with TRBD1 matching 8 bases. V shed 3 bases and J 7 bases; nucleotides not matched to a gene: 7. Germline CDR1 and CDR2: ENHRY and SYGVKD. This CDR3 spans 14 amino acids. The CDR3 reads CAISEFQGASGYTF. CDR3 sequence (DNA): TGTGCCATCAGTGAATTTCAGGGGGCCTCTGGCTACACCTTC.

This clonotype came up many times. The chain couples TRBV18 to TRBJ2-7; D remains unclear. The CDR3 length is 15 residues. Between the trimmed V and J ends, which lost 0 bases and 5 bases, there was a span of 14 bases. Per the germline V gene, CDR1 is KGHSH and CDR2 is LQKENI. The CDR3 coding sequence is TGTGCCAGCTCACCACCTAGTAAGGGTCGGAACGAGCAGTACTTC. Protein product: CASSPPSKGRNEQYF. The variable domain in full, completed from reference TRBV18 and TRBJ2-7, reads NAGVMQNPRHLVRRRGQEARLRCSPMKGHSHVYWYRQLPEEGLKFMVYLQKENIIDESGMPKERFSAEFPKEGPSILRIQQVVRGDSAAYFCASSPPSKGRNEQYFGPGTRLTVT.

In its sample, this clonotype was seen a few times. This chain connects TRBV7-6 to TRBJ1-2; possible D gene TRBD1, 5 bases. The V end was cut by 4 bases, the J end by 2 bases, with 14 bases between. There are 15 residues in the CDR3. Per the germline V gene, CDR1 is SGHVS and CDR2 is FNYEAQ. The CDR3 reads CASSSHGTGNYGYTF. The CDR3 coding sequence is TGTGCCAGCAGCTCCCACGGGACGGGAAACTATGGCTACACCTTC. Supplemented by reference TRBV7-6 and TRBJ1-2, the full variable domain reads GAGVSQSPRYKVTKRGQDVALRCDPISGHVSLYWYRQALGQGPEFLTYFNYEAQQDKSGLPNDRFSAERPEGSISTLTIQRTEQRDSAMYRCASSSHGTGNYGYTFGSGTRLTVV.

This rearrangement joins TRBV11-2 to TRBJ2-7; perhaps TRBD1 as D (6 bases). V was pared by 3 bases and J by 5 bases, with 11 bases between. Germline CDR1 and CDR2: SGHAT and FQNNGV. The CDR3 sequence is 13 residues long. CDR3 in amino acids: CASSFRQVDEQYF. CDR3 coding DNA: TGTGCCAGCAGCTTCCGACAGGTGGACGAGCAGTACTTC.

The chain carries TRBV20-1 and TRBJ1-5; D gene unclear. The CDR3 runs 14 residues. With 3 bases removed from V and 0 bases from J, the gap between germline ends came to 9 bases. CDR1 DFQATT and CDR2 SNEGSKA come from the germline V gene (reference sequence). This chain's CDR3 is CSASGGNSNQPQHF. CDR3 sequence (DNA): TGCAGTGCTAGTGGAGGGAATAGCAATCAGCCCCAGCATTTT.

The V gene is TRBV10-3, the J gene TRBJ2-3; D unresolved. Germline V CDR1 and CDR2: ENHRY, SYGVKD. CDR3 length: 14 amino acids. V dropped 4 bases and J dropped 0 bases, with 8 bases sitting between them. CDR3 region: CAISGLRSTDTQYF. The CDR3 region has the DNA TGTGCCATCAGTGGGCTCCGTAGCACAGATACGCAGTATTTT.

This clonotype has just a few counts. This chain links TRBV27 with TRBJ2-2, with 8 bases fitting TRBD2. The germline V gene encodes CDR1 MNHEY and CDR2 SMNVEV (reference sequence). Trimming at V came to 3 bases and at J to 8 bases, leaving 5 bases not matched to a gene. This CDR3 has 14 amino acids. CDR3 in DNA: TGTGCCAGCAGTTTCTCCGGGGGGGCGGGGGAGCTGTTTTTT. It specifies CASSFSGGAGELFF.

The chain couples TRBV27 to TRBJ2-3; no clear D. Germline assignment: CDR1 MNHEY and CDR2 SMNVEV (reference sequence). The CDR3 contains 13 residues. With 6 bases removed from V and 2 bases from J, the gap between germline ends came to 9 bases. The CDR3 loop reads CASRRSDTDTQYF. CDR3 coding DNA: TGTGCCAGCAGGAGGAGCGACACAGATACGCAGTATTTT.

This chain links TRBV28 with TRBJ2-5; D tentatively fits TRBD1 or TRBD2 (5 bases each). V was trimmed by 2 bases and J by 9 bases, leaving 13 bases between them. The CDR3 has 13 residues. In germline, CDR1 is MDHEN, CDR2 SYDVKM. The CDR3 DNA reads as TGTGCCAGCAGTTTAGTCCGACTGGGGGCCCAGTACTTC. This gives the protein CASSLVRLGAQYF.

In this sample, this clonotype turned up a few times. This chain connects TRBV30 to TRBJ2-5, with 8 bases matching TRBD1. Germline V gene data show CDR1 as GTSNPN and CDR2 as SVGIG (reference sequence). V dropped 0 bases and J dropped 0; count of bases not matched to a gene: 0. The CDR3 is made up of 14 amino acids. CDR3 sequence reads: CAWSVQGDQETQYF. The CDR3 bases are TGTGCCTGGAGTGTACAGGGGGACCAAGAGACCCAGTACTTC.

The chain recombines TRBV29-1 with TRBJ2-3; D is unresolved. The germline gives CDR1 SQVTM, CDR2 ANQGSEA. CDR3 length equals 15 residues. V gave up 7 bases and J gave up 1 base, with 18 bases separating them. CDR3 amino acids: CSAEVGLLGTDTQYF. In DNA, the CDR3 is TGCAGCGCGGAAGTTGGCCTCCTGGGCACAGATACGCAGTATTTT.